These T cell receptor beta chains were read from a single sample in a study of blood T cell repertoires in COVID-19. The data were produced by immunoSEQ multiplex PCR, yet TCRdb's version contains in-frame clones alone and is incomplete. Of around 110,000 clones in the sample, around 75% were seen once. The specimen was peripheral blood. All receptors come from a human donor with acute or convalescent COVID-19. The donor label of this sample is uncertain. CDR3s include the opening cysteine and the closing phenylalanine or tryptophan. A D gene is named only where the DNA matches it firmly. The listing skips clone size in some rows; elsewhere it reads once, few, many or a size class.

d_call	v_call	cdr3_length	clone_size	j_call	cdr3_nt	cdr3_aa
NA	TRBV12-3/TRBV12-4	11	NA	TRBJ2-5	TGTGCCAGCAGTTTTACTGGGACCCAGTACTTC	CASSFTGTQYF
TRBD1	TRBV5-1	16	NA	TRBJ2-2	TGCGCCAGCAGCTTAGACAGGGGTCAATACACCGGGGAGCTGTTTTTT	CASSLDRGQYTGELFF
TRBD1	TRBV20-1	14	NA	TRBJ1-5	TGCAGTGCTAGTCCAGGACAGGGAGATCAGCCCCAGCATTTT	CSASPGQGDQPQHF
NA	TRBV5-1	13	once	TRBJ2-3	TGCGCCAGCACCTTGCGAGAGGGCGATACGCAGTATTTT	CASTLREGDTQYF
NA	TRBV6-1	16	NA	TRBJ2-1	TGTGCCAGCAGTGAACGGGTGGGGGGAGGAAACAATGAGCAGTTCTTC	CASSERVGGGNNEQFF
NA	TRBV7-9	13	NA	TRBJ1-5	TGTGCCAGCAGCCTCGGACAGAATCAGCCCCAGCATTTT	CASSLGQNQPQHF
TRBD2	TRBV7-2	15	NA	TRBJ2-7	TGTGCCAGCAGCTTAACTAGCGGGGGGTGGGCCGAGCAGTACTTC	CASSLTSGGWAEQYF
TRBD2	TRBV5-1	20	NA	TRBJ2-3	TGCGCCAGCAGCTTGGTGGGCTGGGCCAGCGGGACGCCTAGCACAGATACGCAGTATTTT	CASSLVGWASGTPSTDTQYF
TRBD1	TRBV12-5	12	NA	TRBJ1-2	TGTGCTAGTGGTTTGGCCGACAGGGGCGGCACCTTC	CASGLADRGGTF
TRBD1	TRBV6-5	14	NA	TRBJ1-6	TGTGCCAGCAGTCGGACAGGGGACGATTCACCCCTCCACTTT	CASSRTGDDSPLHF
TRBD1	TRBV3-1/TRBV3-2	17	NA	TRBJ2-7	TGTGCCAGCAGCCAAGATTTCCGAGGGACAGGGCTCTACGAGCAGTACTTC	CASSQDFRGTGLYEQYF
NA	TRBV28	14	NA	TRBJ1-4	TGTGCCAGCAGTGCAGGGTCAGGAAGTGAAAAACTGTTTTTT	CASSAGSGSEKLFF
NA	TRBV18	14	NA	TRBJ1-2	TGTGCCAGCTCCCCAGGAAGGGGTAACTATGGCTACACCTTC	CASSPGRGNYGYTF
NA	TRBV11-3	13	NA	TRBJ2-1	TGTGCCAGCAGCCGTACTAGGTTAGGTGAGCAGTTCTTC	CASSRTRLGEQFF
NA	TRBV4-2	16	once	TRBJ2-1	TGTGCCAGCAGCCAGCTTCTAGGGGGGGCCTACAATGAGCAGTTCTTC	CASSQLLGGAYNEQFF
TRBD2	TRBV5-1	16	few	TRBJ2-1	TGCGCCAGCAGCTGGGGAGGGGTTCAAAACGCCCATGAGCAGTTCTTC	CASSWGGVQNAHEQFF